Below, 26 T cell receptor beta chains from the same sample are listed, as sequenced in a study of identical twins. TCRdb reprocessed the 5' RACE reads with MiXCR, giving one entry per CDR3 protein. The sample records fewer than 450,000 distinct CDR3 sequences, 9% to 10% being singletons. Sequencing was done on a sample of naive T cells sorted from blood. Every receptor here comes from a woman aged 45-65 years in good health.

This clonotype has a handful of counts. This chain uses TRBV6-2 or TRBV6-3 with TRBJ1-1, with unresolved D. Looked up from germline, CDR1 is MNHEY and CDR2 is SVGEGT. The V gene lost 0 bases and the J gene lost 1 base, with 9 bases spanning the gap. The CDR3 is 15 amino acids. As DNA, the CDR3 is TGTGCCAGCAGTTACTCCTCGGGCCCGAACACTGAAGCTTTCTTT. Translation: CASSYSSGPNTEAFF.

The chain uses TRBV29-1 and TRBJ1-1; TRBD1 might be the D (5 bases). The length of the CDR3 is 12 residues. Per germline, CDR1 SQVTM and CDR2 ANQGSEA. V was trimmed by 4 bases and J by 12 bases, leaving 18 bases between them. CDR3 DNA: TGCAGCGTTGGGTGGGACGGCGGGGTGACTTTCTTT. Amino acid sequence: CSVGWDGGVTFF.

The V gene is TRBV12-3 or TRBV12-4, the J gene TRBJ2-5; D is perhaps TRBD2 (6 bases). CDR3 size: 14 residues. The V and J ends lost 2 bases and 0 bases respectively, with 7 bases between them. In DNA form, the CDR3 reads TGTGCCAGCAGTTTACGCGGGAACCAAGAGACCCAGTACTTC. Encoded protein: CASSLRGNQETQYF.

This clonotype was recorded many times. This sequence joins TRBV20-1 and TRBJ2-7; D is uncertain. CDR1 is DFQATT, CDR2 SNEGSKA, per germline (reference sequence). The V end lost 3 bases, the J end lost 5 bases, and 8 bases lay between the germline ends. The CDR3 runs to 11 residues. As DNA, the CDR3 is TGCAGTGCTAGCACATCGGACGAGCAGTACTTC. It codes for CSASTSDEQYF.

This clonotype was counted at least ten times. The chain carries TRBV27 and TRBJ1-2, with TRBD1 as a possible D gene (6 bases). The V gene's germline CDR1 is MNHEY and CDR2 SMNVEV (reference sequence). This CDR3 region has 14 residues. The germline V and J ends were trimmed by 3 bases and 7 bases, with 15 bases remaining between them. The CDR3 is CASSFRGRQSGYTF. Written as DNA, the CDR3 is TGTGCCAGCAGTTTCCGGGGGCGCCAGTCTGGCTACACCTTC.

The chain employs TRBV30 and TRBJ2-7, with D possibly TRBD2 on 5 matching bases. The CDR3 has 17 amino acids. The V end was cut by 0 bases, the J end by 2 bases, with 20 bases between. Germline V gene data show CDR1 as GTSNPN and CDR2 as SVGIG (reference sequence). CDR3 sequence (DNA): TGTGCCTGGAGTGTACGCGGACTGGAATGGAGAGCCTACGAGCAGTACTTC. Translating it yields CAWSVRGLEWRAYEQYF.

The sample holds a few counts of this clonotype. The CDR3, as DNA: TGCGCCAGCAGCCAAGTGGGGGGAGACACCATATATTTT. It is translated as CASSQVGGDTIYF. The chain is built from TRBV4-1 and TRBJ1-3, with a weak D call TRBD1 (5 bases). Germline V gives CDR1 MGHRA, CDR2 YSYEKL. V was clipped by 1 base and J by 8 bases, with 9 bases between them. The CDR3 runs 13 residues.

The chain joins TRBV7-9 to TRBJ2-4, with D unresolved. CDR1 SEHNR and CDR2 FQNEAQ come from the germline V gene (reference sequence). V lost 2 bases to trimming and J lost 2 bases, with 13 bases between them. CDR3 size: 16 residues. CDR3 sequence (DNA): TGTGCCAGCAGCTTATCGTCTCAGGTACCCAAAAACATTCAGTACTTC. Amino acids: CASSLSSQVPKNIQYF.

The sample holds many counts of this clonotype. J is TRBJ2-1 and V is TRBV12-3 or TRBV12-4, with D unresolved. There are 14 residues in the CDR3. The V and J ends lost 8 bases and 4 bases respectively, with 15 bases between them. CDR3 bases: TGTGCCAGCCGCCTCGGGCCGCCTTACAATGAGCAGTTCTTC. It specifies CASRLGPPYNEQFF.

This chain uses TRBV9 with TRBJ2-7, with D possibly called TRBD1 or TRBD2 (5 bases each). CDR1 and CDR2 (germline): SGDLS, YYNGEE. The germline V and J ends were trimmed by 2 bases and 5 bases, with 5 bases remaining between them. CDR3 length equals 11 residues. CDR3 DNA: TGTGCCAGCAGCGTGGGGGACGAGCAGTACTTC. Protein sequence: CASSVGDEQYF.

The rearrangement links TRBV12-2 to TRBJ2-7; TRBD2 is taken as the D call from the table, unchecked against the DNA. TRBV12-2 is marked as a pseudogene. This CDR3 spans 19 amino acids. CDR3 residues: CASRLARRPGTSETYEQYV. The CDR3 DNA sequence: TGTGCAAGTCGCTTAGCTAGGAGACCCGGGACTAGCGAGACCTACGAGCAGTACGTC.

Points on this clonotype: This may come from a read error, since a much larger clone is one base off. The V and J genes are TRBV10-3 and TRBJ2-2; the D is unclear. The CDR3 extends over 14 amino acids. Germline CDR1 and CDR2: ENHRY and SYGVKD. Trimming removed 4 bases at V and 2 bases at J, with 8 bases between. The CDR3 nucleotides read TGTGCCATCAGTGGGGCACCCAACACCGGGGAGCTGTTTTTT. Encoded protein: CAISGAPNTGELFF.

The gene calls are TRBV12-3 or TRBV12-4 and TRBJ2-5; a possible D gene is TRBD2 (5 bases). The CDR3 has 14 amino acids. The germline V and J ends were trimmed by 1 base and 5 bases, with 11 bases remaining between them. CDR3 in amino acids: CASSLGGSWETQYF. The DNA of the CDR3 is TGTGCCAGCAGTTTAGGAGGGAGCTGGGAGACCCAGTACTTC.

The rearrangement joins TRBV20-1 to TRBJ1-6, with D hard to call. Trimming shortened V by 1 base and J by 2 bases, and 9 bases separated the two germline ends. CDR3 length equals 15 residues. Per germline, CDR1 DFQATT and CDR2 SNEGSKA (reference sequence). The CDR3 sequence: CSARAQRAYNSPLHF. The CDR3 coding sequence is TGCAGTGCTAGAGCACAAAGGGCCTATAATTCACCCCTCCACTTT.

This clonotype was counted between two and nine times. This chain links TRBV6-1 with TRBJ1-2, with 7 bases fitting TRBD1. The CDR3 loop spans 14 amino acids. V lost 5 bases to trimming and J lost 7 bases; unmatched junction nucleotides: 10. From germline, CDR1 is MNHNS and CDR2 SASEGT. The DNA of the CDR3 is TGTGCCAGCAGTAACAGGGGAGGGTCGGTTGGCTACACCTTC. Protein product: CASSNRGGSVGYTF.

This clonotype has a handful of counts. The gene calls are TRBV12-3 or TRBV12-4 and TRBJ2-3; 8 bases align to TRBD2. With V trimmed by 6 bases and J by 0 bases, 2 bases remained unmatched. This CDR3 has 14 residues. CDR3 in DNA: TGTGCCAGCAGACTAGCGGCTAGCACAGATACGCAGTATTTT. As protein: CASRLAASTDTQYF.

V usage is TRBV20-1 and J usage is TRBJ1-2; TRBD1 agrees at 9 bases. The germline CDR1 and CDR2 sequences are DFQATT and SNEGSKA (reference sequence). The V gene end was trimmed by 2 bases and the J gene end by 3 bases; junction bases not matched to a gene: 4. This CDR3 has 14 amino acids. The DNA of the CDR3 is TGCAGTGCTAGACTTAGGGACAGGGACTATGGCTACACCTTC. This codes for CSARLRDRDYGYTF.

In its sample, this clonotype was seen a few times. The chain recombines TRBV5-1 with TRBJ2-1; no definite D call. The V gene lost 7 bases and the J gene lost 9 bases, with 14 bases spanning the gap. This CDR3 has 12 amino acids. CDR1 and CDR2 (germline): SGHRS, YFSETQ. For the CDR3, the DNA is TGCGCCAGCTCCGTTGCGGTAGGTGAGCAGTTCTTC. It is translated as CASSVAVGEQFF. Together with reference TRBV5-1 and TRBJ2-1, the CDR3 gives the full variable domain: KAGVTQTPRYLIKTRGQQVTLSCSPISGHRSVSWYQQTPGQGLQFLFEYFSETQRNKGNFPGRFSGRQFSNSRSEMNVSTLELGDSALYLCASSVAVGEQFFGPGTRLTVL.

The chain couples TRBV14 to TRBJ2-3, with D uncertain. The germline V gene encodes CDR1 SGHDN and CDR2 FVKESK. CDR3 size: 13 residues. V dropped 2 bases and J dropped 2 bases, with 5 bases sitting between them. The CDR3, as DNA: TGTGCCAGCAGCCAAAGGGCCACAGATACGCAGTATTTT. Translation: CASSQRATDTQYF.

The chain recombines TRBV19 with TRBJ1-5, with a tentative D call TRBD1 (5 bases). The CDR3 length is 15 residues. With 5 bases removed from V and 1 base from J, the gap between germline ends came to 12 bases. Germline values: CDR1 LNHDA, CDR2 SQIVND (reference sequence). The CDR3 region has the DNA TGTGCCAGTAGTCCCGATCGGGACAGCAATCAGCCCCAGCATTTT. It yields the protein CASSPDRDSNQPQHF. The variable domain in full, with the rest retrieved from reference TRBV19 and TRBJ1-5, is DGGITQSPKYLFRKEGQNVTLSCEQNLNHDAMYWYRQDPGQGLRLIYYSQIVNDFQKGDIAEGYSVSREKKESFPLTVTSAQKNPTAFYLCASSPDRDSNQPQHFGDGTRLSIL.

At least ten counts were recorded for this clonotype. The chain couples TRBV15 to TRBJ1-1; D gene uncertain. CDR1 and CDR2 (germline): LNHNV, YYDKDF (reference sequence). Trimming left V 0 bases short and J 0 bases short, with 2 bases between. The CDR3 covers 13 residues. The DNA of the CDR3 is TGTGCCACCAGCAGAGAGATGAACACTGAAGCTTTCTTT. Its protein product is CATSREMNTEAFF.

This clonotype was picked up a small number of times. The chain recombines TRBV9 with TRBJ2-1; 13 bases align to TRBD2. CDR1 is SGDLS and CDR2 is YYNGEE in the germline V gene. V lost 2 bases to trimming and J lost 0 bases; unmatched junction nucleotides: 8. The CDR3 spans 19 residues. The CDR3 here is CASSVGLAGRRGSYNEQFF. The CDR3 nucleotides read TGTGCCAGCAGCGTGGGACTAGCGGGGAGAAGGGGCTCCTACAATGAGCAGTTCTTC.

The CDR3, as DNA: TGCAGCGTTGAATCGCCAGGATTGGACAATGAGCAGTTCTTC. Translated, it gives CSVESPGLDNEQFF. This chain joins TRBV29-1 and TRBJ2-1; no clear D. Trimming left V 2 bases short and J 5 bases short, with 13 bases between. This CDR3 region has 14 residues. CDR1 SQVTM and CDR2 ANQGSEA come from the germline V gene.

Many counts were recorded for this clonotype. This chain links TRBV12-3 or TRBV12-4 with TRBJ1-2; D is ambiguous. The CDR3 runs to 14 residues. Trimming took off 6 bases at V and 0 bases at J, with 11 bases between the two ends. The CDR3 nucleotides are TGTGCCAGCAGCTCGCTAGTAGCTAACTATGGCTACACCTTC. Translation gives CASSSLVANYGYTF.

Details on this clonotype: A read error may account for a junction end that differs from germline. The genes are TRBV11-2 and TRBJ1-3; 10 positions match TRBD1. Looked up from germline, CDR1 is SGHAT and CDR2 is FQNNGV. This CDR3 is 19 amino acids long. The CDR3 sequence: CASTLRFGDRGSVGNTIYF. The CDR3 region has the DNA TGTGCCAGCACCTTACGGTTTGGGGACAGGGGATCCGTGGGAAACACCATATATTTT.

The CDR3 nucleotides read TGCAGTGCTAGAGTGGGCTGGGGGGAGGGAGATCCCTACGAGCAGTACTTC. Protein sequence: CSARVGWGEGDPYEQYF. The chain uses TRBV20-1 and TRBJ2-7; 7 nucleotides agree with TRBD2. The CDR3 is 17 residues long. The germline CDR1 and CDR2 sequences are DFQATT and SNEGSKA (reference sequence). V was pared by 1 base and J by 2 bases, with 14 bases of the junction left unmatched.